This entry describes one T cell receptor (beta chain). These data originate in a study of blood T cell repertoires in COVID-19. Using immunoSEQ multiplex PCR, the repertoire was profiled, and TCRdb retains in-frame clones only, with some absent. The table has 250,000 to 350,000 clones, roughly nine tenths seen once; the top ten hold roughly 2%. Trimming left V 3 bases short and J 4 bases short, with 8 bases between. The CDR3 has 13 residues. Per the germline V gene, CDR1 is MNHEY and CDR2 is SVGAGI. This chain connects TRBV6-5 to TRBJ2-3; D call uncertain. The sequence derives from a woman in her fifties or sixties who had recovered from COVID-19. The sample taken for sequencing was peripheral blood. The CDR3 region has the DNA TGTGCCAGCAGTTATACATTCGCAGATACGCAGTATTTT. Amino acids: CASSYTFADTQYF.